This T cell receptor beta chain came from a study of T cell repertoires in cytomegalovirus infection (dated by TCRdb to between 2018 and 2021). As for the study more broadly: Peptide stimulations targeted recently identified HLA-C-restricted CMV epitopes, whose presentation resists viral immunomodulation, together with well-studied HLA-B-restricted epitopes. Donor HLA type was relevant to the analysis, because carriage of CMV infection together with the matching HLA type was indicated by public TCR beta signatures.

From its cysteine to its phenylalanine, the CDR3 spans 15 amino acids. Only the CDR3 part of the read is kept: 45 bases, read in frame from the first base. Looking up the germline V gene yields CDR1 MNHEY and CDR2 SVGAGI. V gives up 0 bases and J gives up 5 bases, and the segment between their germline ends measures 13 bases. The paper as a whole reports these results and caveats: The ex vivo response was dominated by HLA-C-restricted CMV-specific TCR beta clonotypes, and the single most frequent clonotype in two of eight donors was supplied by these HLA-C-restricted clonotypes. Carriers of CMV infection plus the relevant HLA type were discriminated by the cumulative frequency of public TCR beta family members in the study cohort and in an independent roughly 400-donor cohort.

This sample was sequenced with an Illumina HiSeq 1500. In TCRdb, the public reads were trimmed at Q25 with fastp and aligned with MiXCR, with productive beta chains retained. Each record represents a unique CDR3 protein, reported with the most common genes and DNA among its rows. This sample is represented by 570,000 or so distinct CDR3 sequences; 40% of them were singletons. Around 50% of the sample is held by the ten biggest clonotypes. Explained via the paper, the treatment or condition label denotes: in vitro stimulation with specific CMV peptide epitopes to enrich CMV-specific T cells. In regard to this clonotype: Its binding antigen is unknown. No much larger clone exists at a distance of one base, and base qualities are not known.

This sequence originates from a human donor in good health (CMV status not recorded). Some clones in this sample may be carry-over from other donors' samples. The sequenced sample was cultured PBMCs, obtained from culture after CMV antigen stimulation. The V and J segments used are TRBV6-5 and TRBJ1-1; matching of 5 bases hints at TRBD1 as the D gene. The CDR3 loop reads CASSYSWGERTEAFF. The nucleotide sequence is TGTGCCAGCAGTTACTCGTGGGGGGAGCGGACTGAAGCTTTCTTT.